This entry lists 8 T cell receptor beta chains sequenced from one sample in a study of beta chain features in type 1 diabetes. General study findings and limits: Within each of all four CD4+ subsets, Type 1 diabetes patients had TCRB CDR3s that were moderately but significantly shorter.

Expressed TCRB transcripts were sequenced after all isolated RNA was converted to cDNA. Only in-frame clones appear in the TCRdb table, and some are missing; sequencing was by immunoSEQ multiplex PCR. The table includes 600,000 to 700,000 clones, 9.5% to 15% detected once. The antigens for these receptors are not known. The source material was naive CD4+ T cells from blood. All receptors come from a man aged 30 to 45 with type 1 diabetes.

This clone came up a few times. This chain joins TRBV29-1 and TRBJ2-1; TRBD2 is a possible D gene (6 bases). This CDR3 comprises 13 residues. The V end lost 7 bases, the J end lost 8 bases, and 18 bases lay between the germline ends. Germline CDR1 reads SQVTM; CDR2 reads ANQGSEA. The CDR3 coding sequence is TGCAGCGCACGACTAGGGGCTGAATATGAGCAGTTCTTC. Amino acid sequence: CSARLGAEYEQFF.

This chain connects TRBV5-1 to TRBJ2-7, with 11 bases lining up with TRBD1. V trimming: 2 bases; J trimming: 3 bases; junction bases outside the gene matches: 7. Germline V lookup: CDR1 SGHRS, CDR2 YFSETQ. The CDR3 spans 16 residues. CDR3 sequence (DNA): TGCGCCAGCAGCTTCCTCGGACAGGGGGCTGTCTACGAGCAGTACTTC. It codes for CASSFLGQGAVYEQYF.

This clone was observed a handful of times. V usage is TRBV27 and J usage is TRBJ2-2; D is uncertain. The CDR3 sequence is 14 residues long. Germline CDR1 MNHEY, CDR2 SMNVEV (reference sequence). Trimming cost V 2 bases and J 10 bases, with 14 bases left between them. The CDR3 DNA follows: TGTGCCAGCAGTTTAAGGGCCTTCCCAGCGGAGCTGTTTTTT. Its translation is CASSLRAFPAELFF.

V is TRBV29-1 and J is TRBJ1-2; the D is unclear. The CDR3 spans 13 residues. In germline, CDR1 is SQVTM, CDR2 ANQGSEA. Trimming left V 0 bases short and J 4 bases short, with 9 bases between. The CDR3 reads CSVEEGEFYGYTF. The CDR3 nucleotides are TGCAGCGTTGAAGAGGGCGAATTCTATGGCTACACCTTC.

The chain is built from TRBV6-5 and TRBJ2-5; a possible D gene is TRBD2 (5 bases). Trimming stripped 6 bases from V and 5 bases from J, with 13 bases between. Germline values: CDR1 MNHEY, CDR2 SVGAGI. This CDR3 spans 13 amino acids. The CDR3: CASRRGILETQYF. The CDR3 DNA is TGTGCCAGCAGACGAGGGATATTGGAGACCCAGTACTTC.

This sequence joins TRBV19 and TRBJ2-7, with no clear D. V lost 5 bases and J 2 bases, leaving 10 bases between the germline ends. The CDR3 sequence is 13 residues long. Germline values: CDR1 LNHDA, CDR2 SQIVND (reference sequence). The CDR3 bases are TGTGCCAGTAGTTCCAGAATCGCCTACGAGCAGTACTTC. Translating gives CASSSRIAYEQYF.

The chain couples TRBV10-2 to TRBJ1-2; 7 bases agree with TRBD1. Trimming at V came to 3 bases and at J to 7 bases, leaving 8 bases not matched to a gene. This CDR3 spans 14 amino acids. Germline-derived CDR1 and CDR2 are WSHSY and SAAADI. The CDR3 DNA sequence: TGCGCCAGCAGTGAAGGGGGCACCAGTGGTGGCTACACCTTC. This translates into CASSEGGTSGGYTF.

There are a few counts of this clone. This chain connects TRBV19 to TRBJ1-6, with 7 bases identical to TRBD1. The CDR3 spans 13 residues. Germline V gene data show CDR1 as LNHDA and CDR2 as SQIVND (reference sequence). The V gene end was trimmed by 7 bases and the J gene end by 7 bases; junction bases not matched to a gene: 4. The CDR3 DNA follows: TGTGCCAGTAAGGGACAGTCCAATTCACCCCTCCACTTT. The encoded protein is CASKGQSNSPLHF. Supplemented by reference TRBV19 and TRBJ1-6, the full variable domain reads DGGITQSPKYLFRKEGQNVTLSCEQNLNHDAMYWYRQDPGQGLRLIYYSQIVNDFQKGDIAEGYSVSREKKESFPLTVTSAQKNPTAFYLCASKGQSNSPLHFGNGTRLTVT.